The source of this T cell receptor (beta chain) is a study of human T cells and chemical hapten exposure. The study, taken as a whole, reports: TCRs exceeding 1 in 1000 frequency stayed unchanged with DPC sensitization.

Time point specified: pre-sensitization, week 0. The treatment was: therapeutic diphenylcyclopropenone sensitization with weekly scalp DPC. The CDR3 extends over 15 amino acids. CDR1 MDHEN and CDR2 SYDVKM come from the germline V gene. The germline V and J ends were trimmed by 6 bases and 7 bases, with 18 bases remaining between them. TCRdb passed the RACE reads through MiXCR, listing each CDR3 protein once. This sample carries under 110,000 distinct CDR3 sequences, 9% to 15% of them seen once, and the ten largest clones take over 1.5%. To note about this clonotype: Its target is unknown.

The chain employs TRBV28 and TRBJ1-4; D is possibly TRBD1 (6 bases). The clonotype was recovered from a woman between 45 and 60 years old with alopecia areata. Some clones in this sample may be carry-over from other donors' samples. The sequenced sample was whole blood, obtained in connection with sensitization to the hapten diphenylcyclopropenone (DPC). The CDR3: CASSEQGRGIEKLFF. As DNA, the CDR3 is TGTGCCAGCAGCGAACAGGGACGAGGGATTGAAAAACTGTTTTTT.